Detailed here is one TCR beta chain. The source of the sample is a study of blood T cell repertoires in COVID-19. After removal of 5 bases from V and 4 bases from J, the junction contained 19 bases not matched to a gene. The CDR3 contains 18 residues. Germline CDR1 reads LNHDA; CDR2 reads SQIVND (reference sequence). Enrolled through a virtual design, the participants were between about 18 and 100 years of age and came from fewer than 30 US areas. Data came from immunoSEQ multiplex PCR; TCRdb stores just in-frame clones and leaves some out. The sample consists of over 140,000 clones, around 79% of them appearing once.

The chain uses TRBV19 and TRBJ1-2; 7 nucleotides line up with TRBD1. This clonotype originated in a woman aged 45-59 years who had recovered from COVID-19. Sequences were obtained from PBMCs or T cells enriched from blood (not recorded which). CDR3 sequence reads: CASSPRAPQGIKSYGYTF. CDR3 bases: TGTGCCAGTAGTCCACGAGCCCCACAGGGGATTAAATCCTATGGCTACACCTTC.